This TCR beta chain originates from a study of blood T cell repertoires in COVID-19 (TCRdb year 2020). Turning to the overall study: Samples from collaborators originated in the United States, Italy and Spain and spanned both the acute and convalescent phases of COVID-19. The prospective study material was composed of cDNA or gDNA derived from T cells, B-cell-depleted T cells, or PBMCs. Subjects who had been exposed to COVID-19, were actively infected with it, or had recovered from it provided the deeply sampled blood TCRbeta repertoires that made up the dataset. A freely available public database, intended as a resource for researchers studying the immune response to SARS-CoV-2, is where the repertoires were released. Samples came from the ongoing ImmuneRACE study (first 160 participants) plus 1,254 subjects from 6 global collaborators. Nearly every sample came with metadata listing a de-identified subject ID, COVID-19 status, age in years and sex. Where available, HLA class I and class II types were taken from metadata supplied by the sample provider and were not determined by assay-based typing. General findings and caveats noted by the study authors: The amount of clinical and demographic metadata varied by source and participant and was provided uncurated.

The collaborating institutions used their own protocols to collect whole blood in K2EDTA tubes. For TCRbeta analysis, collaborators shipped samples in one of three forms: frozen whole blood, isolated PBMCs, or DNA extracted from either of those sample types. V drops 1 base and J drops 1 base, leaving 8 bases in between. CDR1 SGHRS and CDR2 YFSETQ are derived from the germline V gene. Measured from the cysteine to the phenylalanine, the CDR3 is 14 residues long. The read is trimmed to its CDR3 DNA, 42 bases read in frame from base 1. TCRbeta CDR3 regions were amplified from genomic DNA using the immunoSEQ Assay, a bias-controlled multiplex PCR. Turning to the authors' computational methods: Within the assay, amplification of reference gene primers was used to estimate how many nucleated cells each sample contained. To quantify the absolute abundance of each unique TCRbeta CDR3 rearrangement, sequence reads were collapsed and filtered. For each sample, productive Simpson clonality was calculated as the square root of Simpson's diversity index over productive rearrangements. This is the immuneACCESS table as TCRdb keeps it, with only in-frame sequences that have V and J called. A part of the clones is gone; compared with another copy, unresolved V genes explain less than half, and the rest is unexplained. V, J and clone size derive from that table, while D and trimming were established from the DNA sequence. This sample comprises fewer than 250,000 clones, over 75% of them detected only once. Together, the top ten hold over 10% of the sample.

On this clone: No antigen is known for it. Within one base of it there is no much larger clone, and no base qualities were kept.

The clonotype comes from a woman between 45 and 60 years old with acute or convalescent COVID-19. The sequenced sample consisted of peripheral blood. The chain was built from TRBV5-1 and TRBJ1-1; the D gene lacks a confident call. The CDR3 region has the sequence CASSLRAGNTEAFF. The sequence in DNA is TGCGCCAGCAGCTTGAGGGCGGGGAACACTGAAGCTTTCTTT.